This T cell receptor (beta chain) was documented in a study of blood T cell repertoires in COVID-19. Study in general: Sites across the United States, Italy and Spain contributed samples from acute and convalescent COVID-19. PBMCs, B-cell-depleted T cells, or T cells provided the cDNA or gDNA that made up the material.

After removal of 4 bases from V and 4 bases from J, the junction contained 8 bases not matched to a gene. CDR3 length equals 17 residues. Germline-derived CDR1 and CDR2 are LNHDA and SQIVND (reference sequence). As handled by the study authors: Reference gene primer amplification yielded estimated nucleated cell counts. Some clones are missing from TCRdb's copy, which holds only in-frame ones; the method was immunoSEQ multiplex PCR. V and J calls and clone size follow that table, whereas D and trimming were derived from the DNA. This sample has fewer than 150,000 clones, with approximately 78% found just once.

Sequencing used peripheral blood. V and J are TRBV19 and TRBJ2-5, with 14 bases aligning to TRBD2. The clonotype was recovered from a man aged 55 to 70 who had recovered from COVID-19. CDR3 nucleotides: TGTGCCAGTAGTACCCGCACCGGGACTAGCGGGAGAGAGACCCAGTACTTC. Translating it yields CASSTRTGTSGRETQYF. Drawing the rest from reference TRBV19 and TRBJ2-5, the complete variable domain is DGGITQSPKYLFRKEGQNVTLSCEQNLNHDAMYWYRQDPGQGLRLIYYSQIVNDFQKGDIAEGYSVSREKKESFPLTVTSAQKNPTAFYLCASSTRTGTSGRETQYFGPGTRLLVL.